The next 27 T cell receptor beta chains were all read from a single sample in a study of blood T cell repertoires in COVID-19. Repertoires were generated with immunoSEQ multiplex PCR, while TCRdb's copy carries only in-frame clones and drops some. The sample has 400,000 to 550,000 clones; more than 85% are singletons. Sequencing input: peripheral blood. All receptors derive from a woman between 25 and 40 years old with acute or convalescent COVID-19.

The chain uses TRBV28 and TRBJ1-5; 7 nucleotides agree with TRBD1. Germline CDR1 is MDHEN and CDR2 is SYDVKM. The CDR3 spans 13 residues. With 7 bases clipped from V and 6 bases from J, the junction kept 6 bases outside the gene matches. The DNA of the CDR3 is TGTGCCAGCATAACAGGGGTCGGTCAGCCCCAGCATTTT. Protein: CASITGVGQPQHF.

The gene calls are TRBV19 and TRBJ1-1, with TRBD1 matching over 8 bases. Per germline, CDR1 LNHDA and CDR2 SQIVND (reference sequence). CDR3 length: 14 residues. V shed 5 bases, J shed 6 bases, and the junction held 8 bases outside the gene matches. CDR3 sequence: CASSSDRASPEAFF. CDR3 bases: TGTGCCAGTAGTTCGGACAGGGCATCGCCTGAAGCTTTCTTT.

The CDR3 nucleotides read TGTGCCAGCAGCTACGCCCAGGGATTCGGGTCCGGGGAGCTGTTTTTT. As protein: CASSYAQGFGSGELFF. The chain uses TRBV7-8 and TRBJ2-2; perhaps TRBD1 as D (5 bases). The CDR3 totals 16 residues. Germline-derived CDR1 and CDR2 are SGHVS and FQNEAQ. Deletions cut 4 bases from V and 6 bases from J, with 18 bases between.

The genes are TRBV28 and TRBJ2-2; D gene unclear. There are 15 residues in the CDR3. Looked up from germline, CDR1 is MDHEN and CDR2 is SYDVKM. V lost 5 bases and J lost 0, with 10 bases in between. CDR3 sequence: CASSRHLANTGELFF. The CDR3 region has the DNA TGTGCCAGCAGTCGCCACCTAGCGAACACCGGGGAGCTGTTTTTT. Supplemented by reference TRBV28 and TRBJ2-2, the full variable domain reads DVKVTQSSRYLVKRTGEKVFLECVQDMDHENMFWYRQDPGLGLRLIYFSYDVKMKEKGDIPEGYSVSREKKERFSLILESASTNQTSMYLCASSRHLANTGELFFGEGSRLTVL.

The gene calls are TRBV7-6 and TRBJ1-1; the D gene is possibly TRBD1 (6 bases). Germline V gene lookup returns CDR1 SGHVS and CDR2 FNYEAQ. The CDR3 has 16 residues. Trimming took 5 bases from V and 1 from J, leaving 17 bases between them. The CDR3 spells CASSHHPGTSNTEAFF. The CDR3, as DNA: TGTGCCAGCAGCCACCACCCCGGGACATCGAACACTGAAGCTTTCTTT.

The CDR3 DNA sequence: TGTGCCAGCAGCCTAGGACTAGCGGACCCCACCGGGGAGCTGTTTTTT. Translating it yields CASSLGLADPTGELFF. The chain links TRBV9 to TRBJ2-2; TRBD2 agrees at 10 bases. V gave up 4 bases and J gave up 4 bases; unmatched junction bases: 7. The germline CDR1 and CDR2 sequences are SGDLS and YYNGEE. This CDR3 has 16 residues.

The chain combines TRBV7-7 with TRBJ2-1; D perhaps matches TRBD2 (6 bases). Trimming stripped 0 bases from V and 7 bases from J, with 7 bases between. Germline V gives CDR1 SSHAT, CDR2 FNYEAQ (reference sequence). This CDR3 contains 13 residues. This CDR3 reads CASSLAGGNEQFF. The CDR3 coding sequence is TGTGCCAGCAGCTTAGCCGGGGGTAATGAGCAGTTCTTC. The full variable domain, its missing parts supplied by reference TRBV7-7 and TRBJ2-1, is GAGVSQSPRYKVTKRGQDVTLRCDPISSHATLYWYQQALGQGPEFLTYFNYEAQPDKSGLPSDRFSAERPEGSISTLTIQRTEQRDSAMYRCASSLAGGNEQFFGPGTRLTVL.

The V gene is TRBV27, the J gene TRBJ2-5; D may be TRBD2 (6 bases). CDR1 is MNHEY, CDR2 SMNVEV, per germline (reference sequence). The CDR3 has 16 residues. The V gene lost 10 bases and the J gene lost 5 bases, with 26 bases spanning the gap. The CDR3 region is CATKTTGTPFWETQYF. The DNA of the CDR3 is TGTGCCACCAAGACGACCGGGACTCCATTTTGGGAGACCCAGTACTTC.

The chain uses TRBV9 and TRBJ2-3, with 8 bases that match TRBD2. This CDR3 has 16 amino acids. Germline CDR1 is SGDLS and CDR2 is YYNGEE. V dropped 4 bases and J dropped 3; count of bases not matched to a gene: 10. The DNA of the CDR3 is TGTGCCAGCAGCCCCAGAAGCGGGGGAGGGACAGATACGCAGTATTTT. The encoded protein is CASSPRSGGGTDTQYF.

V gene TRBV5-1 combines with J gene TRBJ1-1; D unresolved. CDR1 is SGHRS, CDR2 YFSETQ, per germline. V shed 3 bases and J shed 5 bases, with 14 bases lying between them. The CDR3 is 14 amino acids. The CDR3: CASSSRGGRTEAFF. CDR3 DNA: TGCGCCAGCAGCTCCCGGGGTGGGCGGACTGAAGCTTTCTTT. Using reference TRBV5-1 and TRBJ1-1 for the parts outside the CDR3, the full variable domain is KAGVTQTPRYLIKTRGQQVTLSCSPISGHRSVSWYQQTPGQGLQFLFEYFSETQRNKGNFPGRFSGRQFSNSRSEMNVSTLELGDSALYLCASSSRGGRTEAFFGQGTRLTVV.

The table lists this clone with a count of one. The chain uses TRBV3-1 (or the pseudogene TRBV3-2) and TRBJ2-3, with D possibly being TRBD1 (5 bases). This CDR3 spans 16 amino acids. Germline CDR1 is LGHDT and CDR2 is YNNKEL (reference sequence). Trimming took 0 bases from V and 0 from J, leaving 10 bases between them. Here the CDR3 reads CASSQDQGASTDTQYF. The CDR3 nucleotides read TGTGCCAGCAGCCAAGATCAAGGGGCAAGCACAGATACGCAGTATTTT.

As DNA, the CDR3 is TGTGCCAGCAGCTTAAAGGACAGGGCTGGAAACACCATATATTTT. Its translation: CASSLKDRAGNTIYF. The rearrangement links TRBV7-6 to TRBJ1-3, with TRBD1 matching over 8 bases. Looked up from germline, CDR1 is SGHVS and CDR2 is FNYEAQ. J gave up 2 bases and V 2 bases, and 2 bases lay outside the gene matches. The CDR3 consists of 15 residues. The variable domain in full, completed from reference TRBV7-6 and TRBJ1-3, reads GAGVSQSPRYKVTKRGQDVALRCDPISGHVSLYWYRQALGQGPEFLTYFNYEAQQDKSGLPNDRFSAERPEGSISTLTIQRTEQRDSAMYRCASSLKDRAGNTIYFGEGSWLTVV.

The J gene is TRBJ1-1, the V gene TRBV19; no definite D call. The V gene lost 2 bases and the J gene lost 0 bases, with 13 bases spanning the gap. Germline CDR1 and CDR2: LNHDA and SQIVND (reference sequence). CDR3 length equals 16 residues. The CDR3 reads CASSIWANVLNTEAFF. CDR3 nucleotide sequence: TGTGCCAGTAGTATATGGGCCAACGTCTTGAACACTGAAGCTTTCTTT.

The chain is built from TRBV9 and TRBJ1-4, with TRBD1 matching over 9 bases. In germline, CDR1 is SGDLS, CDR2 YYNGEE. CDR3 length: 15 residues. Losses at the gene ends were 4 bases for V and 5 bases for J; bases not matched to a gene: 6. The DNA of the CDR3 is TGTGCCAGCAGCCTCACCGGGACAGGGAATGAAAAACTGTTTTTT. The encoded protein is CASSLTGTGNEKLFF. The full variable domain, rest sourced from reference TRBV9 and TRBJ1-4, is DSGVTQTPKHLITATGQRVTLRCSPRSGDLSVYWYQQSLDQGLQFLIQYYNGEERAKGNILERFSAQQFPDLHSELNLSSLELGDSALYFCASSLTGTGNEKLFFGSGTQLSVL.

The chain carries TRBV5-1 and TRBJ1-1, with TRBD1 matching over 7 bases. The CDR3 has 14 amino acids. The germline gives CDR1 SGHRS, CDR2 YFSETQ. The V and J ends lost 2 bases and 4 bases, in that order; junction bases with no gene match: 5. CDR3 sequence: CASSLTTGTTEAFF. CDR3 nucleotides: TGCGCCAGCAGCTTAACGACAGGGACCACTGAAGCTTTCTTT. Combining the CDR3 with reference TRBV5-1 and TRBJ1-1 gives the whole variable domain KAGVTQTPRYLIKTRGQQVTLSCSPISGHRSVSWYQQTPGQGLQFLFEYFSETQRNKGNFPGRFSGRQFSNSRSEMNVSTLELGDSALYLCASSLTTGTTEAFFGQGTRLTVV.

The CDR3 DNA sequence: TGTGCCAGCAGCATCCGGGACAGATATAATTCACCCCTCCACTTT. Translating gives CASSIRDRYNSPLHF. The chain links TRBV9 to TRBJ1-6, with 7 bases fitting TRBD1. Trimming took 4 bases from V and 4 from J; bases not matched to a gene: 5. CDR3 length: 15 residues. In germline, CDR1 is SGDLS, CDR2 YYNGEE.

The rearrangement joins TRBV28 to TRBJ2-2; D may be TRBD1 (6 bases). This CDR3 region has 19 residues. Germline CDR1 and CDR2: MDHEN and SYDVKM. Between the trimmed V and J ends, which lost 1 base and 1 base, there was a span of 19 bases. The CDR3 reads CASSLSARGPKMNTGELFF. DNA for the CDR3: TGTGCCAGCAGTTTATCGGCCAGGGGCCCTAAAATGAACACCGGGGAGCTGTTTTTT.

The genes are TRBV12-3 or TRBV12-4 and TRBJ2-2, with no clear D. V was shortened by 3 bases and J by 5 bases, with 7 bases between the two germline ends. The CDR3 totals 13 residues. CDR3: CASSFVLTGELFF. DNA for the CDR3: TGTGCCAGCAGTTTTGTTCTGACCGGGGAGCTGTTTTTT.

CDR3 protein: CASSDRGRATGELFF. The CDR3 DNA reads as TGTGCCAGCAGTGACAGGGGGCGGGCGACCGGGGAGCTGTTTTTT. This chain uses TRBV2 with TRBJ2-2; 8 bases fit TRBD1. J gave up 5 bases and V 3 bases, and 5 bases lay outside the gene matches. CDR1 SNHLY and CDR2 FYNNEI come from the germline V gene. The CDR3 covers 15 residues.

This clone was found once. The chain carries TRBV2 and TRBJ2-3, with 10 positions matching TRBD2. The CDR3 covers 15 residues. Germline V gene data show CDR1 as SNHLY and CDR2 as FYNNEI. V gave up 4 bases and J gave up 3 bases; unmatched junction bases: 4. The CDR3 here is CASSGPGLATDTQYF. DNA for the CDR3: TGTGCCAGCAGTGGACCGGGACTAGCGACAGATACGCAGTATTTT.

Only a few counts were recorded for this clone. The CDR3 nucleotides read TGTGCCTGGAGTCGGGGACAAGATAATTCACCCCTCCACTTT. Its protein product is CAWSRGQDNSPLHF. The J gene is TRBJ1-6, the V gene TRBV30; tentative D call: TRBD1 (6 bases). The germline CDR1 and CDR2 sequences are GTSNPN and SVGIG (reference sequence). The CDR3 sequence is 14 residues long. Trimming removed 2 bases from V and 5 bases from J, with 10 bases in between. The full variable domain, its missing parts supplied by reference TRBV30 and TRBJ1-6, is SQTIHQWPATLVQPVGSPLSLECTVEGTSNPNLYWYRQAAGRGLQLLFYSVGIGQISSEVPQNLSASRPQDRQFILSSKKLLLSDSGFYLCAWSRGQDNSPLHFGNGTRLTVT.

This chain links TRBV20-1 with TRBJ1-4; 7 nucleotides line up with TRBD1. The germline V gene encodes CDR1 DFQATT and CDR2 SNEGSKA (reference sequence). J gave up 6 bases and V 4 bases, and 2 bases lay outside the gene matches. The CDR3 is made up of 12 amino acids. CDR3 in amino acids: CSANDRDEKLFF. CDR3 nucleotides: TGCAGTGCTAATGACAGGGATGAAAAACTGTTTTTT.

The V and J genes are TRBV4-1 and TRBJ1-1; D unresolved. Looked up from germline, CDR1 is MGHRA and CDR2 is YSYEKL. The CDR3 length is 13 residues. Between the trimmed V and J ends, which lost 1 base and 5 bases, there was a span of 8 bases. As DNA, the CDR3 is TGCGCCAGCAGCCAAGGGGCATTGACTGAAGCTTTCTTT. Amino acid sequence: CASSQGALTEAFF.

This chain joins TRBV5-1 and TRBJ2-2; 7 nucleotides line up with TRBD1. V lost 6 bases, J lost 4 bases, and 0 bases stayed unmatched. This CDR3 has 12 residues. Germline V gene sequence: CDR1 SGHRS, CDR2 YFSETQ. CDR3 bases: TGCGCCAGCACAGGGGGCACCGGGGAGCTGTTTTTT. It yields the protein CASTGGTGELFF.

The J gene is TRBJ2-5, the V gene TRBV2, with D possibly TRBD1 on 6 matching bases. Germline CDR1 is SNHLY and CDR2 is FYNNEI. Trimming left V 6 bases short and J 3 bases short, with 14 bases between. The CDR3 contains 14 residues. CDR3 protein: CASSAYRVEETQYF. In nucleotides, the CDR3 is TGTGCCAGCAGCGCCTACAGGGTGGAAGAGACCCAGTACTTC.

This chain connects TRBV11-2 to TRBJ2-4; D possibly corresponds to TRBD1 (6 bases). There are 17 residues in the CDR3. Trimming removed 5 bases at V and 0 bases at J, with 17 bases between. The germline gives CDR1 SGHAT, CDR2 FQNNGV. The CDR3 protein is CASSNFRDTLAKNIQYF. CDR3 DNA: TGTGCCAGCAGCAACTTCCGGGACACGTTAGCCAAAAACATTCAGTACTTC. The full variable domain, its missing parts supplied by reference TRBV11-2 and TRBJ2-4, is EAGVAQSPRYKIIEKRQSVAFWCNPISGHATLYWYQQILGQGPKLLIQFQNNGVVDDSQLPKDRFSAERLKGVDSTLKIQPAKLEDSAVYLCASSNFRDTLAKNIQYFGAGTRLSVL.

This clone turned up a few times. This rearrangement joins TRBV29-1 to TRBJ2-2; tentative D call: TRBD1 (5 bases). Between the trimmed V and J ends, which lost 7 bases and 1 base, there was a span of 10 bases. Germline V gene lookup returns CDR1 SQVTM and CDR2 ANQGSEA. The CDR3 length is 13 residues. Here the CDR3 reads CSGEQENTGELFF. The CDR3 DNA follows: TGCAGCGGGGAACAGGAGAACACCGGGGAGCTGTTTTTT.